Each of the 18 T cell receptor beta chains below was sequenced from the same sample in a study of quantifying T cell responses using KT2 cells. Study information: Reverse transcription used primers in the TCR alpha and beta constant regions.

An oligo carrying a UMI was ligated to the cDNA 3' end. An equimolar mix of RC1.1 and RC1.2 primed the beta chain across TRBC1 and TRBC2. Via MiXCR, TCRdb re-called the UMI-ligation and nested PCR reads, giving one row per CDR3 protein. This table holds approximately 43,000 distinct CDR3 sequences, over 15% found once. Sequencing used PBMCs spiked with cells of the T cell clone KT2. The receptor set was obtained from a human donor.

Concerning this clonotype: A much larger clone lies one base from this, so it may be a read error. The CDR3 loop reads CAWSLERGYEQFF. The CDR3 nucleotides are TGTGCCTGGAGCCTAGAGCGGGGTTACGAGCAGTTCTTC. The chain links TRBV30 to TRBJ2-7; TRBD2 agrees at 7 bases. TRBJ2-1 matches the DNA end more closely, so the J call is doubtful. Germline V gives CDR1 GTSNPN, CDR2 SVGIG (reference sequence). CDR3 length: 13 residues.

This clonotype appeared a few times. The chain uses TRBV7-2 and TRBJ1-5; tentative D call: TRBD1 (5 bases). The CDR3 has 14 residues. Germline loops: CDR1 SGHTA, CDR2 FQGNSA. V was pared by 5 bases and J by 7 bases, with 15 bases between. CDR3 in DNA: TGTGCCAGCAGCCCCTTCGGGGCGGAACAGCCCCAGCATTTT. Translating gives CASSPFGAEQPQHF.

In its sample, this clonotype was seen a few times. V and J are TRBV9 and TRBJ2-5, with a weak D call TRBD2 (6 bases). CDR3 length: 14 amino acids. V gave up 5 bases and J gave up 5 bases, with 16 bases separating them. The germline CDR1 and CDR2 sequences are SGDLS and YYNGEE. The CDR3 bases are TGTGCCAGCAGTTTCGGGGGTGGTTTGGAGACCCAGTACTTC. Residues: CASSFGGGLETQYF.

The chain couples TRBV6-5 to TRBJ2-7; 12 nucleotides line up with TRBD2. V lost 7 bases, J lost 7 bases, and 11 bases stayed unmatched. The CDR3 extends over 15 amino acids. In germline, CDR1 is MNHEY, CDR2 SVGAGI. This CDR3 reads CASKPILAGGREQYF. As DNA, the CDR3 is TGTGCCAGCAAACCGATACTAGCGGGAGGTCGGGAGCAGTACTTC.

The chain joins TRBV6-6 to TRBJ1-1, with D unresolved. Germline lookup yields CDR1 MNHNY and CDR2 SVGAGI (reference sequence). This CDR3 is built from 11 residues. Trimming shortened V by 8 bases and J by 6 bases, and 10 bases separated the two germline ends. CDR3 protein: CASVLGPEAFF. CDR3 in DNA: TGTGCCAGCGTCCTAGGGCCTGAAGCTTTCTTT.

This clonotype was seen more than once but under ten times. The V gene is TRBV13, the J gene TRBJ2-4, with no clear D. The CDR3 is 14 amino acids. V was cut by 1 base and J by 3 bases, with 7 bases left in between. Germline CDR1 PRHDT, CDR2 FYEKMQ (reference sequence). The CDR3 nucleotides read TGTGCCAGCAGCTTAGTTCCGTTCAAAAACATTCAGTACTTC. Its translation: CASSLVPFKNIQYF. Full variable domain (missing parts from reference TRBV13 and TRBJ2-4): AAGVIQSPRHLIKEKRETATLKCYPIPRHDTVYWYQQGPGQDPQFLISFYEKMQSDKGSIPDRFSAQQFSDYHSELNMSSLELGDSALYFCASSLVPFKNIQYFGAGTRLSVL.

This clonotype has at least ten counts. V usage is TRBV2 and J usage is TRBJ1-2, with 7 bases identical to TRBD1. The trim removed 6 bases at V and 5 bases at J, leaving 6 bases unmatched. CDR1 and CDR2 from the germline V gene are SNHLY and FYNNEI. CDR3 size: 13 residues. This chain's CDR3 is CASSQGQQYGYTF. The CDR3, as DNA: TGTGCCAGCAGCCAGGGACAGCAATATGGCTACACCTTC.

The chain joins TRBV4-3 to TRBJ2-1; the D call may be TRBD1 or TRBD2 (5 bases each). There are 18 residues in the CDR3. V dropped 0 bases and J dropped 0 bases, with 15 bases sitting between them. Germline assignment: CDR1 LGHNA and CDR2 YSLEER. The chain's CDR3 is CASSQDYFGTGSYNEQFF. CDR3 DNA sequence: TGCGCCAGCAGCCAAGATTATTTCGGGACGGGCTCCTACAATGAGCAGTTCTTC.

This clonotype was detected only a few times. V is TRBV6-5 and J is TRBJ2-1, with D perhaps TRBD2 (5 bases). Trimming stripped 8 bases from V and 7 bases from J, with 18 bases between. Germline V gene lookup returns CDR1 MNHEY and CDR2 SVGAGI. The CDR3 is 14 residues long. CDR3 nucleotides: TGTGCCAGCGGCGGCCAAGGACTGTTGAATGAGCAGTTCTTC. Its translation is CASGGQGLLNEQFF.

This clonotype was detected only a few times. V usage is TRBV20-1 and J usage is TRBJ2-3; D is ambiguous. CDR3 length equals 14 residues. Germline CDR1 reads DFQATT; CDR2 reads SNEGSKA (reference sequence). V lost 6 bases, J lost 4 bases, and 17 bases lay in between. CDR3 sequence: CSAPASRGADTQYF. As DNA, the CDR3 is TGCAGTGCCCCGGCATCCCGAGGCGCAGATACGCAGTATTTT.

A few counts support this clonotype. The chain combines TRBV12-3 or TRBV12-4 with TRBJ1-2; TRBD1 matches at 7 bases. This CDR3 contains 15 residues. V shed 2 bases, J shed 8 bases, and the junction held 11 bases outside the gene matches. CDR3 in DNA: TGTGCCAGCAGTTTATCACCCCGGGACAGCCGGGGCTACACCTTC. Translating gives CASSLSPRDSRGYTF.

This sequence joins TRBV27 and TRBJ1-4, with TRBD1 matching over 7 bases. Germline trimming cut 5 bases from V and 8 bases from J; bases unmatched to any gene: 8. The CDR3 runs to 14 residues. Germline CDR1 and CDR2: MNHEY and SMNVEV (reference sequence). CDR3 nucleotides: TGTGCCAGCAGTCCACACAGGGGATGGGAAAAACTGTTTTTT. Its protein is CASSPHRGWEKLFF. Together with reference TRBV27 and TRBJ1-4, the CDR3 gives the full variable domain: EAQVTQNPRYLITVTGKKLTVTCSQNMNHEYMSWYRQDPGLGLRQIYYSMNVEVTDKGDVPEGYKVSRKEKRNFPLILESPSPNQTSLYFCASSPHRGWEKLFFGSGTQLSVL.

This clonotype was counted ten times or more. The V and J genes are TRBV28 and TRBJ2-7; 9 bases line up with TRBD1. V lost 7 bases to trimming and J lost 7 bases; unmatched junction nucleotides: 5. Germline V lookup: CDR1 MDHEN, CDR2 SYDVKM. There are 12 residues in the CDR3. The CDR3: CASTRTGDEQYF. CDR3 coding DNA: TGTGCCAGCACCCGGACAGGGGATGAGCAGTACTTC. The complete variable domain, with remaining parts taken from reference TRBV28 and TRBJ2-7, reads DVKVTQSSRYLVKRTGEKVFLECVQDMDHENMFWYRQDPGLGLRLIYFSYDVKMKEKGDIPEGYSVSREKKERFSLILESASTNQTSMYLCASTRTGDEQYFGPGTRLTVT.

The chain joins TRBV12-3 or TRBV12-4 to TRBJ1-2; D may be TRBD1 (6 bases). V was pared by 7 bases and J by 7 bases, with 13 bases between. The length of the CDR3 is 12 residues. CDR3 bases: TGTGCCAGCACCCTAGGGGGGGGTGGCTACACCTTC. This encodes CASTLGGGGYTF.

The V and J genes are TRBV20-1 and TRBJ2-4, with D perhaps matching TRBD2 (6 bases). The CDR3 totals 14 residues. Germline loops: CDR1 DFQATT, CDR2 SNEGSKA (reference sequence). V lost 0 bases, J lost 7 bases, and 13 bases lay in between. CDR3 protein: CSARDVEGLNIQYF. The CDR3 bases are TGCAGTGCTAGAGATGTGGAGGGTTTGAACATTCAGTACTTC.

This clonotype has a count of ten or more. CDR3 DNA sequence: TGTGCCAGCAGTGGGGAACGGACACACTACGAGCAGTACTTC. Its protein is CASSGERTHYEQYF. The V and J genes are TRBV6-5 and TRBJ2-7, with a tentative D call TRBD1 (5 bases). Looked up from germline, CDR1 is MNHEY and CDR2 is SVGAGI. The CDR3 covers 14 residues. Trimming left V 5 bases short and J 3 bases short, with 14 bases between.

A few counts support this clonotype. V is TRBV20-1 and J is TRBJ1-5; possible D gene TRBD1, 5 bases. V lost 1 base, J lost 1 base, and 5 bases lay in between. Germline values: CDR1 DFQATT, CDR2 SNEGSKA (reference sequence). The CDR3 spans 13 residues. CDR3 sequence: CSARGDSNQPQHF. In nucleotides, the CDR3 is TGCAGTGCTAGAGGGGACAGCAATCAGCCCCAGCATTTT.

This clonotype has more than one count but fewer than ten. The rearrangement joins TRBV29-1 to TRBJ2-3; weak D call: TRBD2 (6 bases). V was pared by 4 bases and J by 5 bases, with 10 bases between. Looked up from germline, CDR1 is SQVTM and CDR2 is ANQGSEA. The CDR3 runs 12 residues. CDR3 loop: CSVAEGGDTQYF. CDR3 sequence (DNA): TGCAGCGTTGCGGAGGGTGGAGATACGCAGTATTTT.